Here is one T cell receptor (beta chain) with its context. The data were taken from a study of blood T cell repertoires in COVID-19. CDR3 length: 15 amino acids. Germline V gives CDR1 LNHNV, CDR2 YYDKDF (reference sequence). The junction had 3 bases not matched to a gene; V was cut back by 2 bases and J by 4 bases. Data came from immunoSEQ multiplex PCR; TCRdb stores just in-frame clones and leaves some out. The sample shows some 300,000 clones, 85% to 90% of them seen only once. J is TRBJ1-3 and V is TRBV15, with 9 nucleotides matching TRBD1. This clonotype originated in a woman in her thirties or forties with COVID-19, enrolled during active disease. The source material was peripheral blood. The CDR3 nucleotides are TGTGCCACCAGCAGAACAGGGGGCGACGGAAACACCATATATTTT. This gives the protein CATSRTGGDGNTIYF.